This is a list of T cell receptor beta chains from one sample in a study of early T cells in non-severe SARS-CoV-2 infection. TCRdb processed the 5' RACE reads anew with MiXCR; each CDR3 protein has one entry. The sample includes roughly 60,000 distinct CDR3 sequences, roughly 5.3% seen only once; the top ten take under 8%. Sequenced material: whole blood. These receptor sequences come from an adult who was a healthcare worker with PCR-confirmed SARS-CoV-2 infection or an uninfected control (not recorded which). Each CDR3 is given with its conserved first and last residue. The order of the fields is clone size, V gene, J gene, D gene, CDR3 DNA, CDR3 protein. D genes are given only for firm matches. Rows give clone size only sometimes, using once, few, many, or a class for an expanded clone.

.	TRBV20-1	TRBJ2-3	.	TGCAGTGCTCCGGACAGCGGCACAGATACGCAGTATTTT	CSAPDSGTDTQYF
many	TRBV6-5	TRBJ2-5	.	TGTGCCAGCCTGGGAGAGTGGGGAGAGACCCAGTACTTC	CASLGEWGETQYF
.	TRBV20-1	TRBJ2-2	.	TGCAGTGCTAGAAGGACCTCATCCGCCGGGGAGCTGTTTTTT	CSARRTSSAGELFF
few	TRBV5-1	TRBJ1-1	.	TGCGCCAGCACATTCCGACCGGGACAGAACACTGAAGCTTTCTTT	CASTFRPGQNTEAFF
many	TRBV6-2/TRBV6-3	TRBJ2-2	.	TGTGCCAGCGATCGTGGCCGGGACTCCACGAACACCGGGGAGCTGTTTTTT	CASDRGRDSTNTGELFF
many	TRBV27	TRBJ1-1	.	TGTGCCAGCAGTTTTTTGTCAGAACCGAACACTGAAGCTTTCTTT	CASSFLSEPNTEAFF
.	TRBV5-1	TRBJ2-1	TRBD2	TGCGCCAGCAGGGGGACTAGCGGGATCCGGGACTTCCTCAATGAGCAGTTCTTC	CASRGTSGIRDFLNEQFF
.	TRBV4-2	TRBJ1-2	.	TGTGCCAGCAGCCAAGATGTAGGACTGGGTGGCTACACCTTC	CASSQDVGLGGYTF
few	TRBV29-1	TRBJ2-4	.	TGCAGCGTTGAATCGATAGCCAAAAACATTCAGTACTTC	CSVESIAKNIQYF
few	TRBV27	TRBJ2-4	.	TGTGCCAGCAGTTTATACCGGGGGGACAGCAAAAACATTCAGTACTTC	CASSLYRGDSKNIQYF
.	TRBV5-1	TRBJ2-2	.	TGCGCCAGCAGCTTGGTAGGAATTTACACCGGGGAGCTGTTTTTT	CASSLVGIYTGELFF
many	TRBV20-1	TRBJ1-2	.	TGCAGTGCTAGAGATCATTCAGGGGCTAACTATGGCTACACCTTC	CSARDHSGANYGYTF
many	TRBV10-3	TRBJ2-2	.	TGTGCCATCGCAGGGAACACCGGGGAGCTGTTTTTT	CAIAGNTGELFF
.	TRBV5-4	TRBJ1-1	.	TGTGCCAGCAGCCCTACACGGATATCGAACACTGAAGCTTTCTTT	CASSPTRISNTEAFF
many	TRBV19	TRBJ2-2	TRBD2	TGTGCCAGTAGGGGGACTAGCGGCTACACCGGGGAGCTGTTTTTT	CASRGTSGYTGELFF
many	TRBV20-1	TRBJ1-6	.	TGCAGTGCCGAGGGGAGCTCCTATAATTCACCCCTCCACTTT	CSAEGSSYNSPLHF
many	TRBV3-1	TRBJ1-5	.	TGTGCCAGCAGCCAAGGCCGGGGGAACCAGCATTTT	CASSQGRGNQHF
many	TRBV4-2	TRBJ2-6	.	TGTGCCAGCAGCGAGGGTGCCGGGGCCAACGTCCTGACTTTC	CASSEGAGANVLTF
many	TRBV11-2	TRBJ2-4	.	TGTGCCAGCAGCTTTAGCGGAGGAGCCAAAAACATTCAGTACTTC	CASSFSGGAKNIQYF
.	TRBV20-1	TRBJ1-6	TRBD1	TGCAGTGCTCCTCTTAGACAGGGGGAAAATTCACCCCTCCACTTT	CSAPLRQGENSPLHF
many	TRBV6-5	TRBJ1-3	.	TGTGCCAGCAGTCTGAGGGGCGAAAACTCTGGAAACACCATATATTTT	CASSLRGENSGNTIYF
medium-sized	TRBV7-9	TRBJ2-4	TRBD2	TGTGCCAGCAGCCCGAACACCGGGACTAGCGGGAGCCCCAAAAACATTCAGTACTTC	CASSPNTGTSGSPKNIQYF
many	TRBV11-2	TRBJ1-6	.	TGTGCCAGCAGCTCACAACAGGGCTCCTATAATTCACCCCTCCACTTT	CASSSQQGSYNSPLHF
many	TRBV12-2	TRBJ2-1	.	TGTGCAAGTCGCCAAGGGGGGGGACTAGCGAGTGAGCAGTTCTTC	CASRQGGGLASEQFF
many	TRBV7-9	TRBJ2-7	TRBD1	TGTGCCAGCAGCCCGCAGCAGGGGGCGGGGGAGCAGTACTTC	CASSPQQGAGEQYF
few	TRBV14	TRBJ1-4	TRBD1	TGTGCCAGCAGCCAGTTCGGGACAGGGAACGAAAAACTGTTTTTT	CASSQFGTGNEKLFF
many	TRBV6-6	TRBJ2-1	TRBD2	TGTGCCAGCACCCCGTTGCGGGGGGGCCACAATGAGCAGTTCTTC	CASTPLRGGHNEQFF
.	TRBV6-6	TRBJ2-7	TRBD1	TGTGCCAGCAGTTACCACGACAGGGGGAACTACGAGCAGTACTTC	CASSYHDRGNYEQYF
many	TRBV6-6	TRBJ2-1	.	TGTGCCAGCAGCCCTCTTAGGGGTAGGAATGAGCAGTTCTTC	CASSPLRGRNEQFF
many	TRBV24-1	TRBJ2-6	.	TGTGCCACCAGTGTTCGAAACACAGGGTCCGGGGCCAACGTCCTGACTTTC	CATSVRNTGSGANVLTF
many	TRBV19	TRBJ2-3	TRBD2	TGTGCCAGTAGTAAGGTGCGCGGGGGGGCCCCAGATACGCAGTATTTT	CASSKVRGGAPDTQYF
many	TRBV19	TRBJ2-7	.	TGTGCCAGTAGTACTTCCTACCGACAGGAGCAGTACTTC	CASSTSYRQEQYF
few	TRBV10-3	TRBJ2-2	.	TGTGCCATCAGTGGGGGTGTCAGCACCGGGGAGCTGTTTTTT	CAISGGVSTGELFF
many	TRBV27	TRBJ2-2	.	TGTGCCAGCAAGACAGCGAACACCGGGGAGCTGTTTTTT	CASKTANTGELFF
.	TRBV28	TRBJ1-6	.	TGTGCCAGCAGTTTATTTCAGGGAAGTTCACCCCTCCACTTT	CASSLFQGSSPLHF
.	TRBV5-1	TRBJ2-2	TRBD1	TGCGCCAGCAGCTTCGACAGGGTTAGCGGGGAGCTGTTTTTT	CASSFDRVSGELFF
.	TRBV28	TRBJ1-1	.	TGTGCCAGCAGTTCTCGCGGCAGATTCGGAGCTTTCTTT	CASSSRGRFGAFF
few	TRBV7-2	TRBJ1-6	.	TGTGCCAGCACCAAGTGGGGGGTAGGCTCACCCCTCCACTTT	CASTKWGVGSPLHF
many	TRBV7-2	TRBJ2-1	.	TGTGCCAGCAGCTTAGCGGGGATAGCGCGGTTAAACTTC	CASSLAGIARLNF
few	TRBV11-2	TRBJ1-2	.	TGTGCCAGCAGTAGAGAGGACCGGACAGTGCCCTTCCCCTATGGCTACACCTTC	CASSREDRTVPFPYGYTF
.	TRBV30	TRBJ2-2	.	TGTGCCTGGAGACCCGCCGGGACTAACACCGGGGAGCTGTTTTTT	CAWRPAGTNTGELFF
.	TRBV6-2/TRBV6-3	TRBJ1-4	.	TGTGCCAGCAGTCAGGCTGAAAAACTGTTTTTT	CASSQAEKLFF
.	TRBV12-3/TRBV12-4	TRBJ1-2	.	TGTGCCAGCAGTGAAAACTATGGCTACACCTTC	CASSENYGYTF